This TCR beta chain was obtained from a study of T cell responses to AZD1222 COVID-19 vaccine. Study findings and constraints: Following two doses of AZD1222, Spike-specific TCR breadth and depth rose. After the peak T cell response, and only then, were repertoires sampled.

As concerns this clone: Antigen specificity is unknown.

Some clones are missing from TCRdb's copy, which holds only in-frame ones; the method was immunoSEQ multiplex PCR. Among around 99,000 clones listed, approximately 91% were seen once. This CDR3 contains 16 residues. This sequence was found in an adult in good health. V usage is TRBV21-1 and J usage is TRBJ2-3. TRBV21-1 corresponds to a pseudogene. This material consisted of peripheral blood, taken on day 0 of AZD1222 vaccination. The CDR3, as DNA: TGTGCCAGCAGCAAAGCGGGGGTAGCCTCATCAGATACGCAGTATTTT. It codes for CASSKAGVASSDTQYF.